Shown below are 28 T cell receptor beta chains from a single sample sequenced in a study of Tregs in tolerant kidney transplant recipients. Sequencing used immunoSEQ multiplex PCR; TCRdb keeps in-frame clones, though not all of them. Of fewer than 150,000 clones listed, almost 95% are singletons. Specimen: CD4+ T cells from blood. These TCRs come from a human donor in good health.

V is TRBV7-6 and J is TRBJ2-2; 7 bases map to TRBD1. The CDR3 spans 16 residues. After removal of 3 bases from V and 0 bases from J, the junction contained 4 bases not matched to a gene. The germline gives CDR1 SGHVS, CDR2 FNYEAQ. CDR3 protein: CASSLGTVANTGELFF. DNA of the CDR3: TGTGCCAGCAGCTTGGGGACAGTCGCGAACACCGGGGAGCTGTTTTTT.

The CDR3 loop is CASSLFNSDFRDTQYF. DNA for the CDR3: TGTGCCAGCAGCTTATTCAACAGCGACTTTAGGGATACGCAGTATTTT. The chain has TRBV7-6 and TRBJ2-3, with D uncertain. V was trimmed by 2 bases and J by 6 bases, leaving 18 bases between them. This CDR3 is 16 amino acids long. The germline gives CDR1 SGHVS, CDR2 FNYEAQ.

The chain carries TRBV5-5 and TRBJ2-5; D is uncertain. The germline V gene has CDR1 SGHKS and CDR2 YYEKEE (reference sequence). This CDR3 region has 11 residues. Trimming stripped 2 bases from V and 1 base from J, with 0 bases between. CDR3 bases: TGTGCCAGCAGCTTCCAAGAGACCCAGTACTTC. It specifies CASSFQETQYF. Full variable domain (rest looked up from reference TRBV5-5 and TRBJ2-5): DAGVTQSPTHLIKTRGQQVTLRCSPISGHKSVSWYQQVLGQGPQFIFQYYEKEERGRGNFPDRFSARQFPNYSSELNVNALLLGDSALYLCASSFQETQYFGPGTRLLVL.

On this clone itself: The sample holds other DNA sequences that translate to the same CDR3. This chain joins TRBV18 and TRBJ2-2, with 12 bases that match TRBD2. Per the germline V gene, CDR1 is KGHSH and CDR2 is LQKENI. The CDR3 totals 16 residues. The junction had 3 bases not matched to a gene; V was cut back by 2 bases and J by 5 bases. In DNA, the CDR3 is TGTGCCAGCTCACCAACACTAGCGGGAGGAACCGGGGAGCTGTTTTTT. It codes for CASSPTLAGGTGELFF.

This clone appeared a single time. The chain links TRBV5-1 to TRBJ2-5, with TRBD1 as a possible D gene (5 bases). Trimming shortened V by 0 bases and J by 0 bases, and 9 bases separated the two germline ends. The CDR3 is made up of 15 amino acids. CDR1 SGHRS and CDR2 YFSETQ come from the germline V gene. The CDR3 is CASSLGAGNQETQYF. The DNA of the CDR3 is TGCGCCAGCAGCTTGGGGGCAGGGAACCAAGAGACCCAGTACTTC.

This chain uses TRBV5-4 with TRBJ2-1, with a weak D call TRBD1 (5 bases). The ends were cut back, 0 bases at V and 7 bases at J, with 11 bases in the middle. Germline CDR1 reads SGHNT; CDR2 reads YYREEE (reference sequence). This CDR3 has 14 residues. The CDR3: CASSLGLRGNEQFF. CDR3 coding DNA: TGTGCCAGCAGCTTGGGTCTTAGGGGAAATGAGCAGTTCTTC.

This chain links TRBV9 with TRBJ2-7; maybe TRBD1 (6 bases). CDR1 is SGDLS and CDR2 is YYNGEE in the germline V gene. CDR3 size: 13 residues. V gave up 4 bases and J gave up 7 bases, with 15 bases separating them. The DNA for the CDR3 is TGTGCCAGCAGCTTGCAGGGGCGAGGGGAGCAGTACTTC. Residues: CASSLQGRGEQYF. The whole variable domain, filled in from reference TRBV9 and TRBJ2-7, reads DSGVTQTPKHLITATGQRVTLRCSPRSGDLSVYWYQQSLDQGLQFLIQYYNGEERAKGNILERFSAQQFPDLHSELNLSSLELGDSALYFCASSLQGRGEQYFGPGTRLTVT.

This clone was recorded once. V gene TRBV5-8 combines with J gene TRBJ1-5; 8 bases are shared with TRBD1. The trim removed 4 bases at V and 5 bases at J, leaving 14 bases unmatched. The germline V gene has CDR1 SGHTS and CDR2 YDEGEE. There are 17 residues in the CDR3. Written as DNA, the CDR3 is TGTGCCAGCAGCCGAGATCCAGGGGGCTTGCCTCATCAGCCCCAGCATTTT. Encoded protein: CASSRDPGGLPHQPQHF.

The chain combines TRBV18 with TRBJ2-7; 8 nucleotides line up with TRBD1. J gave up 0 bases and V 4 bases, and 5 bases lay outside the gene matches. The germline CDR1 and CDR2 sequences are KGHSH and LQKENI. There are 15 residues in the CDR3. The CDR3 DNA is TGTGCCAGCTCACTTACGACAGGGGCCTCCTACGAGCAGTACTTC. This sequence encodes CASSLTTGASYEQYF. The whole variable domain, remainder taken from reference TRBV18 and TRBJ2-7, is NAGVMQNPRHLVRRRGQEARLRCSPMKGHSHVYWYRQLPEEGLKFMVYLQKENIIDESGMPKERFSAEFPKEGPSILRIQQVVRGDSAAYFCASSLTTGASYEQYFGPGTRLTVT.

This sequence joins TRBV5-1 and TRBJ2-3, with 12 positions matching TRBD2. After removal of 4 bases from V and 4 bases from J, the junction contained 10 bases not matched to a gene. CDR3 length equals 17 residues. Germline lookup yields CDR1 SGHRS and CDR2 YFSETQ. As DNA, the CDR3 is TGCGCCAGCAGCCTAGTGACTAGCGGGGGAAGCGCAGATACGCAGTATTTT. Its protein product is CASSLVTSGGSADTQYF.

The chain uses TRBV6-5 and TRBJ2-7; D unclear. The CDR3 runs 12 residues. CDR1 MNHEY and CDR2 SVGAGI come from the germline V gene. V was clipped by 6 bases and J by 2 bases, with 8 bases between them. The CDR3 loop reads CASSRDTYEQYF. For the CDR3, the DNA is TGTGCCAGCAGCCGCGATACCTACGAGCAGTACTTC.

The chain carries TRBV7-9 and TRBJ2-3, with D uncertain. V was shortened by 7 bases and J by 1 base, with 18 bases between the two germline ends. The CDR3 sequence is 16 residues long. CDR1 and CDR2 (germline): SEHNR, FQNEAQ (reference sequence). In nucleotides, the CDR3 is TGTGCCAGCACCAGTTTTCAGGACGCCCGCACAGATACGCAGTATTTT. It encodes CASTSFQDARTDTQYF.

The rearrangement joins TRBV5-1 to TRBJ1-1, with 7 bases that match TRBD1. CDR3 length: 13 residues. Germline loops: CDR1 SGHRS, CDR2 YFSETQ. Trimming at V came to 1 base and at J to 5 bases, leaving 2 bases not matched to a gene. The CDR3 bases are TGCGCCAGCAGCTTGCAGGGGGGGACTGAAGCTTTCTTT. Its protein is CASSLQGGTEAFF.

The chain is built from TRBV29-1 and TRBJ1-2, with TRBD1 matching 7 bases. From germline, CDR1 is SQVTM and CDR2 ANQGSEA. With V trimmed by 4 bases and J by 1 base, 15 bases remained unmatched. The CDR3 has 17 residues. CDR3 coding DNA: TGCAGCGTTGGCGACAGGGCCCGGGGAATGAATAACTATGGCTACACCTTC. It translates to CSVGDRARGMNNYGYTF.

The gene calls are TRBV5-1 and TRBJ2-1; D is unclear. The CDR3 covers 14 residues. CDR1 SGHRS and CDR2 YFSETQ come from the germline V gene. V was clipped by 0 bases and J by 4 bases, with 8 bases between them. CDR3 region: CASSLGRMYNEQFF. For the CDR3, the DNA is TGCGCCAGCAGCTTGGGCCGGATGTACAATGAGCAGTTCTTC.

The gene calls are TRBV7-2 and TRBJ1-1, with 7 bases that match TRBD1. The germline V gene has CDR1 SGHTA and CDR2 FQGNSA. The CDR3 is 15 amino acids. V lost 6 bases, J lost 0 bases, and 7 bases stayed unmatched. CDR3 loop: CASRSNRGLNTEAFF. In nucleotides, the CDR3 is TGTGCCAGCAGATCTAACAGGGGCCTGAACACTGAAGCTTTCTTT.

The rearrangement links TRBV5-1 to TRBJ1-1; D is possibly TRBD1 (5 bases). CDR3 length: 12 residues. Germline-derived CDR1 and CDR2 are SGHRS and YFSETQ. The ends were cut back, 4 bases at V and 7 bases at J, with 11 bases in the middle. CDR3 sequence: CASSLDSDEAFF. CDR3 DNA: TGCGCCAGCAGCCTTGACAGCGATGAAGCTTTCTTT.

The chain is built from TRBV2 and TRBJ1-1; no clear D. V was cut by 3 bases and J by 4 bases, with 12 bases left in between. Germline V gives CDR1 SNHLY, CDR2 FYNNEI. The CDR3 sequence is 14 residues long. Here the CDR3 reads CASSDSSRGTEAFF. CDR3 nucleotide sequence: TGTGCCAGCAGTGACAGCTCCCGGGGCACTGAAGCTTTCTTT.

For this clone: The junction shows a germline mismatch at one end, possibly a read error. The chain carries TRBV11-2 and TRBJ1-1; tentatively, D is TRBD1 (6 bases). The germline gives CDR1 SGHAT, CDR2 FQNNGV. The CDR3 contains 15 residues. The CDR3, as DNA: TGTGCCAGCAGCCTAGACGGACAGTTGAACACTGAAGCTTTCTTT. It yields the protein CASSLDGQLNTEAFF.

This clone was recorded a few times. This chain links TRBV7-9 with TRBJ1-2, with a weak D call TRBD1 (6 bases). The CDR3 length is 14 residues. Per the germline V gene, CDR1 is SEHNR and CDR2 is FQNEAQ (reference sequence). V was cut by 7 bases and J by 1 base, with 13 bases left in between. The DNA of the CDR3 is TGTGCCAGCACCTTGACAGGCTATAACTATGGCTACACCTTC. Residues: CASTLTGYNYGYTF.

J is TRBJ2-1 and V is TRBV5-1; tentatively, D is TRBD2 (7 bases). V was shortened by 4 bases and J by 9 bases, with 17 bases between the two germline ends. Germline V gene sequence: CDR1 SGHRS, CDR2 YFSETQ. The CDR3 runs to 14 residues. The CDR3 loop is CASSPRGPRSEQFF. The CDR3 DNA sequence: TGCGCCAGCAGCCCGCGGGGGCCTAGGAGTGAGCAGTTCTTC.

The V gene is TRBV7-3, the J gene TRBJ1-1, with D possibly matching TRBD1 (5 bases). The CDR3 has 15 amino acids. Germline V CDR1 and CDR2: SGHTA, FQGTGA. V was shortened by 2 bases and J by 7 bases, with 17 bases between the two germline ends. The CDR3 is CASSLQGQSSYEAFF. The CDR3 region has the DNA TGTGCCAGCAGCTTACAAGGACAAAGCTCCTATGAAGCTTTCTTT. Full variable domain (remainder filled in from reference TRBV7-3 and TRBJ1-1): GAGVSQTPSNKVTEKGKYVELRCDPISGHTALYWYRQSLGQGPEFLIYFQGTGAADDSGLPNDRFFAVRPEGSVSTLKIQRTERGDSAVYLCASSLQGQSSYEAFFGQGTRLTVV.

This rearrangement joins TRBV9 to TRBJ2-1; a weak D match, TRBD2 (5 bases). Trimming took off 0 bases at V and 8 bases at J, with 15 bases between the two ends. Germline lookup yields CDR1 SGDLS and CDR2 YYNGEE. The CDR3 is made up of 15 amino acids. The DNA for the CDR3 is TGTGCCAGCAGCGTAGTCGGTAGCGCGTTCGATGAGCAGTTCTTC. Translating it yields CASSVVGSAFDEQFF.

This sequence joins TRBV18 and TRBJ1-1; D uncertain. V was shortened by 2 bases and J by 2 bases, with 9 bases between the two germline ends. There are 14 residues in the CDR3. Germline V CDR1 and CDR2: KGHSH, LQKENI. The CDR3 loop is CASSPEHLNTEAFF. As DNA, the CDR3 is TGTGCCAGCTCACCAGAGCACTTAAACACTGAAGCTTTCTTT.

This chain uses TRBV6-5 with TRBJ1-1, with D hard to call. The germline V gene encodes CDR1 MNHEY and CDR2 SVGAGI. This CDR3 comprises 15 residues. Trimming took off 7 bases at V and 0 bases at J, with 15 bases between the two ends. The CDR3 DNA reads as TGTGCCAGCAACTCCCCGGCCCGGTTGAACACTGAAGCTTTCTTT. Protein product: CASNSPARLNTEAFF.

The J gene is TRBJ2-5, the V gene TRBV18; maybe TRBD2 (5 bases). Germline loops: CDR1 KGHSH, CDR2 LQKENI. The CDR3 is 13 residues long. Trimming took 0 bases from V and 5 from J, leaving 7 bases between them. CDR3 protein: CASSPPGAETQYF. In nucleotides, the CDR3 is TGTGCCAGCTCACCACCGGGAGCGGAGACCCAGTACTTC.

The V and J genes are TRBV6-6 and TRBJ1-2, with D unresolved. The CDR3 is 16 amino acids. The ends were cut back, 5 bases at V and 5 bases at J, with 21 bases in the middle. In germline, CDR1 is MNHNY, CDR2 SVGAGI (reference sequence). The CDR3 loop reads CASSPRELGYFYGYTF. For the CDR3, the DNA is TGTGCCAGCAGTCCCCGGGAGCTGGGGTATTTTTATGGCTACACCTTC.

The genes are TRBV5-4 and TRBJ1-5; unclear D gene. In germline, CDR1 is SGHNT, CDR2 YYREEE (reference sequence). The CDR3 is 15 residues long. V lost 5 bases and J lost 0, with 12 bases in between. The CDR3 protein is CASSLDGNSNQPQHF. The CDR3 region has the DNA TGTGCCAGCAGTCTGGACGGGAATAGCAATCAGCCCCAGCATTTT.